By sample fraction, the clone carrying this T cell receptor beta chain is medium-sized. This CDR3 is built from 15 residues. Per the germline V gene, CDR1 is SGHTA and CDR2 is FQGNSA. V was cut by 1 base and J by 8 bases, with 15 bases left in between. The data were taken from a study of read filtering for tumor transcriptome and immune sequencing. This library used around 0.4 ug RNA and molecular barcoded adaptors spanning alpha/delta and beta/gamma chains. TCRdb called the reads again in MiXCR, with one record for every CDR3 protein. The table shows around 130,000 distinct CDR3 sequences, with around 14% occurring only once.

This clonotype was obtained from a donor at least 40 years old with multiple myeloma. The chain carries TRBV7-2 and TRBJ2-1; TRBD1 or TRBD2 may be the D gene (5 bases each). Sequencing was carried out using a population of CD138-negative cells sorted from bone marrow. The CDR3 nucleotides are TGTGCCAGCAGCTTAGGTGGGTCGGGACGAGATGAGCAGTTCTTC. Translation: CASSLGGSGRDEQFF.